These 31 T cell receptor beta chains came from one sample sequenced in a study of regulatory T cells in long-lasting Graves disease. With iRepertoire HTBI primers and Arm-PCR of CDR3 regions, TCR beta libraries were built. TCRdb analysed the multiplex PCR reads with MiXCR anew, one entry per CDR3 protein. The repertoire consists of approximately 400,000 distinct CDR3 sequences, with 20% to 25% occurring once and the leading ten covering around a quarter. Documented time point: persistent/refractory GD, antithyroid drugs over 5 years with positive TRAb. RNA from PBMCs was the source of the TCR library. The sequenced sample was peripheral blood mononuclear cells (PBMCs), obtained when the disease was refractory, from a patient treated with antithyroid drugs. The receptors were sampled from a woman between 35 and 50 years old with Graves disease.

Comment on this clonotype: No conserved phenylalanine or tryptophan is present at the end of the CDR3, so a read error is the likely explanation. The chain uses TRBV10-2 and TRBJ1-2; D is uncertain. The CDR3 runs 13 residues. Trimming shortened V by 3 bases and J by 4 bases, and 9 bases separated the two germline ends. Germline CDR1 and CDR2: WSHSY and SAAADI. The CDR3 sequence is CASSEGNSYGYTV. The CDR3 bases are TGCGCCAGCAGTGAAGGGAACAGCTATGGCTACACCGTC.

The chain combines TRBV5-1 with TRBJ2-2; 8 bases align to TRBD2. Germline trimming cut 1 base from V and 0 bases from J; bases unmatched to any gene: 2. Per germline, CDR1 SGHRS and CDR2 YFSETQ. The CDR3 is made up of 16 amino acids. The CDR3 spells CASSLTSGANTGELFF. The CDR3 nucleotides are TGCGCCAGCAGCTTGACTAGCGGAGCGAACACCGGGGAGCTGTTTTTT.

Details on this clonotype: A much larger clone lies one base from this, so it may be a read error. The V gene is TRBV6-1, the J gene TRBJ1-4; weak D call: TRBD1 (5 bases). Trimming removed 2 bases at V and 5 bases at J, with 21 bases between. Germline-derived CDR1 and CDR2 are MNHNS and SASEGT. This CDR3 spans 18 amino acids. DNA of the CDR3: TGTGCCAGCAGTGAATTGGTCTTCGCGGAACAGGCAAATGAAAAACTGTTTTTT. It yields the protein CASSELVFAEQANEKLFF.

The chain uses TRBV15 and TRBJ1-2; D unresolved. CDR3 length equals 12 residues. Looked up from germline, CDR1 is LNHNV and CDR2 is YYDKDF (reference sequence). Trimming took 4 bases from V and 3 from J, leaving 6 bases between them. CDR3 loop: CATSNKDYGYTF. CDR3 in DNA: TGTGCCACCAGCAACAAGGACTATGGCTACACCTTC. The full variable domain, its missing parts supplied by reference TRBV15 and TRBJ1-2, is DAMVIQNPRYQVTQFGKPVTLSCSQTLNHNVMYWYQQKSSQAPKLLFHYYDKDFNNEADTPDNFQSRRPNTSFCFLDIRSPGLGDTAMYLCATSNKDYGYTFGSGTRLTVV.

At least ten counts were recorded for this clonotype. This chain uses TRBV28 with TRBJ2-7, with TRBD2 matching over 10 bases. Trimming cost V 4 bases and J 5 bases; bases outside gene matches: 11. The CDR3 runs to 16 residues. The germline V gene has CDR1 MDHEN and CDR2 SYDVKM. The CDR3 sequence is CASSSAGASGSHEQYF. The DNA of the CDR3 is TGTGCCAGCAGTTCCGCGGGGGCTAGCGGGAGCCACGAGCAGTACTTC.

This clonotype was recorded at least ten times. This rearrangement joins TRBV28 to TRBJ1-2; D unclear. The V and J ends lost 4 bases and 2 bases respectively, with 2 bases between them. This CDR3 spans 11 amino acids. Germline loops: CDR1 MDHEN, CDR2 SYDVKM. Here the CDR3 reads CASSSNYGYTF. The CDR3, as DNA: TGTGCCAGCAGTTCGAACTATGGCTACACCTTC.

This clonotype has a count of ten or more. The CDR3 nucleotides read TGCAGCGTTACCCAACAGGGTTCAGGAGATCAGCCCCAGCATTTT. Translating it yields CSVTQQGSGDQPQHF. The chain couples TRBV29-1 to TRBJ1-5, with a tentative D call TRBD1 (6 bases). This CDR3 spans 15 amino acids. The V end lost 5 bases, the J end lost 5 bases, and 19 bases lay between the germline ends. Germline V gene sequence: CDR1 SQVTM, CDR2 ANQGSEA.

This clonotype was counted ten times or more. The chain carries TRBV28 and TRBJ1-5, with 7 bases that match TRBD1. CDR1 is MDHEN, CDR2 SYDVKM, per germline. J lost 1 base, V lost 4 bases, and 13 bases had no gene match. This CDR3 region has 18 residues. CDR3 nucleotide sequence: TGTGCCAGCAGTTACCCAGGGGGTAGGGGGCGAAGCAATCAGCCCCAGCATTTT. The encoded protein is CASSYPGGRGRSNQPQHF.

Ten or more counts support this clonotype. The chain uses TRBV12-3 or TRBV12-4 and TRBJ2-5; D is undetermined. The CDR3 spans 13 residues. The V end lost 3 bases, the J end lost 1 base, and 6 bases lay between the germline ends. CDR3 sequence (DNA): TGTGCCAGCAGTTTTTCTCCCCAAGAGACCCAGTACTTC. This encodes CASSFSPQETQYF.

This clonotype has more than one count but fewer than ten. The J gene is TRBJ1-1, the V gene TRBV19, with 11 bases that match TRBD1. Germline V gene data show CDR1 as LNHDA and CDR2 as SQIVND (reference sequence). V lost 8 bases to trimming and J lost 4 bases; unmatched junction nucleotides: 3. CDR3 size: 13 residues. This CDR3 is CASRGTGGTEAFF. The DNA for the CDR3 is TGTGCCAGTCGTGGGACAGGGGGCACTGAAGCTTTCTTT. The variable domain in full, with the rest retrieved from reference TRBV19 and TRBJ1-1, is DGGITQSPKYLFRKEGQNVTLSCEQNLNHDAMYWYRQDPGQGLRLIYYSQIVNDFQKGDIAEGYSVSREKKESFPLTVTSAQKNPTAFYLCASRGTGGTEAFFGQGTRLTVV.

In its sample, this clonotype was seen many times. The CDR3 bases are TGTGCCAGCGGCCATTGGACAGGGGCTAACGAGCAGTACTTC. This translates into CASGHWTGANEQYF. The genes are TRBV12-3 or TRBV12-4 and TRBJ2-7, with 9 nucleotides matching TRBD1. The CDR3 length is 14 residues. Trimming took 8 bases from V and 5 from J; bases not matched to a gene: 10.

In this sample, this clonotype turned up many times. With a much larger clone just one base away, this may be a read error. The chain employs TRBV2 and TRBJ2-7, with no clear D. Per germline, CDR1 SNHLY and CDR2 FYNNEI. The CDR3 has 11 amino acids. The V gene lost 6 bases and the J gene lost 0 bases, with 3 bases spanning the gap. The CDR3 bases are TGTGCCAGCAGGATCTCCTACGAGCAGTACTTC. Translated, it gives CASRISYEQYF.

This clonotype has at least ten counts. The CDR3 DNA is TGTGCCAGCACTCCGGCCCTAGCCAAAAACATTCAGTACTTC. It yields the protein CASTPALAKNIQYF. The genes are TRBV12-3 or TRBV12-4 and TRBJ2-4; D remains unclear. Trimming stripped 7 bases from V and 0 bases from J, with 10 bases between. This CDR3 is built from 14 residues.

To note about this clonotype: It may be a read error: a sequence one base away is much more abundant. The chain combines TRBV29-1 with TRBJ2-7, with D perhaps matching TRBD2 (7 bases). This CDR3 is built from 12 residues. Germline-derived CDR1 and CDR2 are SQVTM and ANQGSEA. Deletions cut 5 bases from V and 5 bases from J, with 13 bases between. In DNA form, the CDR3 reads TGCAGCGTTCAGGGGAGGGCCCACGAGCAGTACTTC. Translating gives CSVQGRAHEQYF.

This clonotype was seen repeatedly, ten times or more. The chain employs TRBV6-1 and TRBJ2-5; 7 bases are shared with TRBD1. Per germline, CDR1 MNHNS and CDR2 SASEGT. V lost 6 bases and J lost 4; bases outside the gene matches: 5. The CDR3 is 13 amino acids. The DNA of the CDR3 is TGTGCCAGCAGCGGGACAGTTGGAGAGACCCAGTACTTC. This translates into CASSGTVGETQYF.

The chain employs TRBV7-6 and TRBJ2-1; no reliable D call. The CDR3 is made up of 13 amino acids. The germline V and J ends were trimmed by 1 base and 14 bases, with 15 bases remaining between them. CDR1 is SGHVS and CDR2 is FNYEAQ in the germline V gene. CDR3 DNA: TGTGCCAGCAGCTTAGGTGACCCTCGGTTCGAGTTCTTC. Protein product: CASSLGDPRFEFF.

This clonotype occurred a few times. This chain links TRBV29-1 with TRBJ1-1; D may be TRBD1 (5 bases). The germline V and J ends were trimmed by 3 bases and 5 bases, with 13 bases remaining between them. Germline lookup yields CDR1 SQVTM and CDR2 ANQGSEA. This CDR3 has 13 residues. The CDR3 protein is CSVEIGANTEAFF. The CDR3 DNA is TGCAGCGTTGAGATAGGGGCGAATACTGAAGCTTTCTTT.

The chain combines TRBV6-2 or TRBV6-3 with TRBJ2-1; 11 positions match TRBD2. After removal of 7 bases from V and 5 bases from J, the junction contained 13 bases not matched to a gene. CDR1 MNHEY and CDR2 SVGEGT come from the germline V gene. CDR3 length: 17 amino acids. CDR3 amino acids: CASNDAGTSGSDNEQFF. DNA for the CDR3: TGTGCCAGCAACGATGCGGGAACTAGCGGGAGTGACAATGAGCAGTTCTTC.

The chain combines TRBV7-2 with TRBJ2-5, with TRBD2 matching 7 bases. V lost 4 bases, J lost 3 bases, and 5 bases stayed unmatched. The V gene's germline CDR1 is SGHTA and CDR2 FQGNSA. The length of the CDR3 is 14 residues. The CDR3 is CASSWGTIKETQYF. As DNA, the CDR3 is TGTGCCAGCAGCTGGGGGACTATCAAAGAGACCCAGTACTTC.

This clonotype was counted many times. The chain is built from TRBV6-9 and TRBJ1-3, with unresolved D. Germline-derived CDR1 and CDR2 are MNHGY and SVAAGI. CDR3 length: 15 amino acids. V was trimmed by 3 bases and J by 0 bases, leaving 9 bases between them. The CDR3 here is CASSYSTLSGNTIYF. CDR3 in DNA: TGTGCCAGCAGTTACTCAACACTCTCTGGAAACACCATATATTTT.

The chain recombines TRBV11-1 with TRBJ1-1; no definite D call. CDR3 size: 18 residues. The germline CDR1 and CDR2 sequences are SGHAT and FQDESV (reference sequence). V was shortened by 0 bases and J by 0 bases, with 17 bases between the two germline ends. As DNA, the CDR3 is TGTGCCAGCAGCTTAGCTTCCAACCAAGGGTCCTTGAACACTGAAGCTTTCTTT. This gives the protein CASSLASNQGSLNTEAFF.

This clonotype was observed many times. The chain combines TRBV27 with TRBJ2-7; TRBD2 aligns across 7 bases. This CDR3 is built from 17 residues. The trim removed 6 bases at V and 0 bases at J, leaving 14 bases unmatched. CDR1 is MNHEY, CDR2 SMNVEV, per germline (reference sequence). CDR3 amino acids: CASSPVPGLAVSYEQYF. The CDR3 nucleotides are TGTGCCAGCAGCCCCGTCCCCGGGCTAGCGGTCTCCTACGAGCAGTACTTC.

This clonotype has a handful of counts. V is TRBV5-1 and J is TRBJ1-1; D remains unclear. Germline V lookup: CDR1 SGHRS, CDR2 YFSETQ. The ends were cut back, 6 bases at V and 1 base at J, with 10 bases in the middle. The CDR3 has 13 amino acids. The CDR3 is CASNEQANTEAFF. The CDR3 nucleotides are TGCGCCAGCAATGAACAAGCGAACACTGAAGCTTTCTTT. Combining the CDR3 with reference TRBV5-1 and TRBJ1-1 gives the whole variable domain KAGVTQTPRYLIKTRGQQVTLSCSPISGHRSVSWYQQTPGQGLQFLFEYFSETQRNKGNFPGRFSGRQFSNSRSEMNVSTLELGDSALYLCASNEQANTEAFFGQGTRLTVV.

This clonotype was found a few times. CDR3 DNA sequence: TGTGCCAGCAGACAGGGAGCGGAGTACAATGAGCAGTTCTTC. This encodes CASRQGAEYNEQFF. The V call is TRBV27, the J call TRBJ2-1, with D perhaps TRBD1 (6 bases). The CDR3 totals 14 residues. From germline, CDR1 is MNHEY and CDR2 SMNVEV (reference sequence). Trimming removed 6 bases from V and 4 bases from J, with 13 bases in between.

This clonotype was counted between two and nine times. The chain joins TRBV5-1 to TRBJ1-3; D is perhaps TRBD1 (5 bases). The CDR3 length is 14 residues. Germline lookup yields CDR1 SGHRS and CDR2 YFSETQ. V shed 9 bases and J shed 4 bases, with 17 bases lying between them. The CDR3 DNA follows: TGCGCCACCAAACGGACACCGACGGGAAACACCATATATTTT. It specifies CATKRTPTGNTIYF.

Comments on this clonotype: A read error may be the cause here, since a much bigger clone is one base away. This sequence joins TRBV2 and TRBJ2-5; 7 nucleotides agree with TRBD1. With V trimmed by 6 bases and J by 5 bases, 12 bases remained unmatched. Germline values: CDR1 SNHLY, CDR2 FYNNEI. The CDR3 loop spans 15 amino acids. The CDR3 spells CASSLSPDRAETQYF. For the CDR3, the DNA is TGTGCCAGCAGCTTATCCCCTGACAGGGCGGAGACCCAGTACTTC.

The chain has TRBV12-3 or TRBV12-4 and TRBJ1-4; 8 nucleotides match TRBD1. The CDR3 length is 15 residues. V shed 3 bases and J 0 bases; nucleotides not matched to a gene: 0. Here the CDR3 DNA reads TGTGCCAGCAGTTTGGGACAGGCAACTAATGAAAAACTGTTTTTT. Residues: CASSLGQATNEKLFF.

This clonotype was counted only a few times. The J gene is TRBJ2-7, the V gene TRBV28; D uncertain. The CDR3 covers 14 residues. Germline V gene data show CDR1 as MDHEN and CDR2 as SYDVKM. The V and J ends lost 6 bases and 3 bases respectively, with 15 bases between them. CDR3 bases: TGTGCCAGCAGCTCGATGGTATCCGACTACGAGCAGTACTTC. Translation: CASSSMVSDYEQYF. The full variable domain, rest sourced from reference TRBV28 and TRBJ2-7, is DVKVTQSSRYLVKRTGEKVFLECVQDMDHENMFWYRQDPGLGLRLIYFSYDVKMKEKGDIPEGYSVSREKKERFSLILESASTNQTSMYLCASSSMVSDYEQYFGPGTRLTVT.

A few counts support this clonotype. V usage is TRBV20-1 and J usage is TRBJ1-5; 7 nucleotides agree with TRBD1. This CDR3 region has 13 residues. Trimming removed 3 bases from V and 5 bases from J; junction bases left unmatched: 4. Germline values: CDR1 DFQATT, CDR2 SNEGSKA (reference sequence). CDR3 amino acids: CSARTGRDQPQHF. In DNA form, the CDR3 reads TGCAGTGCTAGGACAGGGAGAGATCAGCCCCAGCATTTT.

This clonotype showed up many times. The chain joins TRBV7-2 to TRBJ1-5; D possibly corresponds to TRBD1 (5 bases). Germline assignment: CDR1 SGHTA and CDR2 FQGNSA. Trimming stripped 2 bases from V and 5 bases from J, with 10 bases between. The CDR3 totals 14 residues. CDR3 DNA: TGTGCCAGCAGCTTAAGGGGAGGGGATCAGCCCCAGCATTTT. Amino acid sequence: CASSLRGGDQPQHF.

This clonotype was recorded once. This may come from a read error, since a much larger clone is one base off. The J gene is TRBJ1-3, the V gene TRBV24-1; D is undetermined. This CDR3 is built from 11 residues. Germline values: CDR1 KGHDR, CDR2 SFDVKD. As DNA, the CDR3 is TGTGCCACCAGTATGATAGACACCGTATATTTT. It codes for CATSMIDTVYF.